Sequencing of this TCR beta chain was carried out in a study of tissue T cells after allogeneic stem cell transplantation. Time point of the sample: mouse harvest day 7 after allogeneic transplant. The graft held 10^6 splenic CD5+ T cells and 10^7 T-cell-depleted bone marrow cells. B6 (H2b) cells into BALB/c (H2d) mice; tissues taken at day 7 or 14. There are a few counts of this clone. What it binds is unknown. Any gene name here is a mouse gene name. The DNA ends 1 residue before the CDR3 does, and the rest of the CDR3 is filled in from the germline J gene. Profiled with immunoSEQ multiplex PCR; TCRdb holds only in-frame clones, not every one. Here the sample spans some 6,600 clones, around half being singletons. The study, taken as a whole, reports: Tissue-detected TCR repertoire was only partly captured by blood and spleen T cells. Across patients, clones rarely overlapped, yet motif clusters were shared tissue-specifically. Limitations included a small, clinically heterogeneous cohort and limited sampling depth.

The CDR3 is made up of 12 amino acids. Germline CDR1 and CDR2: KGHTA and FQNQQP. The rearrangement uses TRBV23 and TRBJ2-7; the table gives TRBD1 as D, unverified against the DNA. The source is a female BALB/c mouse given C57BL/6 T cells with graft-versus-host disease after an allogeneic hematopoietic cell transplant. The sequenced sample consisted of lymph node tissue. CDR3 DNA (partial): TGCTCCAGCAGTCAATTAGGGTGGGAACAGTAC. Encoded protein: CSSSQLGWEQY. The whole CDR3 reads CSSSQLGWEQYF.